The TCR beta chain under discussion was sequenced for a study of shared clonotypes between healthy human individuals. CD45RO-negative, CCR7-selected cells formed the naive CD8 fraction, which excluded terminally differentiated effector memory CD45RA+ cells. Only Caucasian adults living in Nashville, Tennessee served as donors. Remarks on this clone: Its matching antigen is unknown.

The assay was immunoSEQ multiplex PCR, and TCRdb's table has in-frame clones only and misses some. The data contain roughly 1,800,000 clones, about 95% of them singletons. Study findings and constraints: As a rule, naive subsets had a larger estimated richness than memory subsets. A limitation of the genetic and exposure-history diversity represented arose from few donors.

The CDR3 length is 16 residues. The ends lost 1 base at V and 1 base at J; junction bases unmatched: 8. Looked up from germline, CDR1 is SGHRS and CDR2 is YFSETQ. The TCR was taken from a man between 18 and 35 years old in good health. V and J are TRBV5-1 and TRBJ2-7, with 7 bases fitting TRBD2. The sequenced material came from naive CD8+ T cells sorted from blood. The chain's CDR3 is CASSLFLGGESYEQYF. In DNA, the CDR3 is TGCGCCAGCAGCTTGTTCTTGGGGGGGGAGTCCTACGAGCAGTACTTC.